The next 17 T cell receptor beta chains were all read from a single sample in a study of blood T cell repertoires in COVID-19. Using immunoSEQ multiplex PCR, the repertoire was profiled, and TCRdb retains in-frame clones only, with some absent. The sample records approximately 310,000 clones, around 87% being singletons. Specimen: peripheral blood. The receptor set was obtained from a woman aged 50 to 60 who had recovered from COVID-19.

The chain combines TRBV28 with TRBJ1-3, with a tentative D call TRBD1 (6 bases). The CDR3 is 19 amino acids. CDR1 is MDHEN, CDR2 SYDVKM, per germline. V gave up 6 bases and J gave up 0 bases, with 24 bases separating them. The CDR3 region is CASSFVGFGGKSSGNTIYF. Here the CDR3 DNA reads TGTGCCAGCAGCTTCGTGGGGTTTGGGGGCAAATCCTCTGGAAACACCATATATTTT.

This rearrangement joins TRBV10-3 to TRBJ1-5, with 7 bases that match TRBD1. The trim removed 10 bases at V and 5 bases at J, leaving 8 bases unmatched. The CDR3 sequence is 13 residues long. Germline V gene sequence: CDR1 ENHRY, CDR2 SYGVKD. CDR3 nucleotides: TGTGCCACCCGAGACAGGGCGGATCAGCCCCAGCATTTT. As protein: CATRDRADQPQHF.

This clone was recorded once. The chain combines TRBV3-1 (or the pseudogene TRBV3-2) with TRBJ2-3; the D gene is possibly TRBD2 (5 bases). Looked up from germline, CDR1 is LGHDT and CDR2 is YNNKEL (reference sequence). Trimming cost V 0 bases and J 2 bases, with 12 bases left between them. This CDR3 contains 16 residues. CDR3 coding DNA: TGTGCCAGCAGCCAAGAAAGCCTAGCATTCACAGATACGCAGTATTTT. Translation gives CASSQESLAFTDTQYF.

This clone came up a few times. The gene calls are TRBV7-8 and TRBJ1-6, with unresolved D. The CDR3 is 15 residues long. The V end was cut by 2 bases, the J end by 9 bases, with 14 bases between. Looked up from germline, CDR1 is SGHVS and CDR2 is FQNEAQ. CDR3 in amino acids: CASSLNRESGSPLHF. In DNA, the CDR3 is TGTGCCAGCAGCTTAAACCGGGAATCGGGTTCACCCCTCCACTTT.

The chain joins TRBV19 to TRBJ1-6; TRBD1 aligns across 10 bases. Germline CDR1 reads LNHDA; CDR2 reads SQIVND (reference sequence). The V gene end was trimmed by 3 bases and the J gene end by 10 bases; junction bases not matched to a gene: 3. This CDR3 has 14 residues. The CDR3 protein is CASSIGGQGSPLHF. As DNA, the CDR3 is TGTGCCAGTAGTATCGGGGGACAGGGGTCACCCCTCCACTTT. The full variable domain, its missing parts supplied by reference TRBV19 and TRBJ1-6, is DGGITQSPKYLFRKEGQNVTLSCEQNLNHDAMYWYRQDPGQGLRLIYYSQIVNDFQKGDIAEGYSVSREKKESFPLTVTSAQKNPTAFYLCASSIGGQGSPLHFGNGTRLTVT.

This clone showed up just a few times. The chain is built from TRBV5-1 and TRBJ2-1; 10 positions match TRBD1. Germline-derived CDR1 and CDR2 are SGHRS and YFSETQ. This CDR3 comprises 15 residues. With V trimmed by 4 bases and J by 5 bases, 6 bases remained unmatched. The CDR3 loop reads CASSTGQGGHNEQFF. In nucleotides, the CDR3 is TGCGCCAGCAGCACAGGACAGGGGGGACACAATGAGCAGTTCTTC. Combining the CDR3 with reference TRBV5-1 and TRBJ2-1 gives the whole variable domain KAGVTQTPRYLIKTRGQQVTLSCSPISGHRSVSWYQQTPGQGLQFLFEYFSETQRNKGNFPGRFSGRQFSNSRSEMNVSTLELGDSALYLCASSTGQGGHNEQFFGPGTRLTVL.

This clone was recorded a few times. The chain recombines TRBV7-2 with TRBJ2-7; 7 bases line up with TRBD1. Germline CDR1 and CDR2: SGHTA and FQGNSA. The CDR3 consists of 15 residues. V shed 3 bases and J 3 bases; nucleotides not matched to a gene: 8. CDR3 nucleotides: TGTGCCAGCAGCTTGGAAAGACAGGGATTCTACGAGCAGTACTTC. This codes for CASSLERQGFYEQYF.

This clone was detected once. The chain couples TRBV24-1 to TRBJ2-7, with 11 bases aligning to TRBD1. The V and J ends lost 4 bases and 2 bases, in that order; junction bases with no gene match: 3. Germline CDR1 is KGHDR and CDR2 is SFDVKD. The CDR3 covers 15 residues. The CDR3 coding sequence is TGTGCCACCAGTGACTCGGGACAGGGGGCCTACGAGCAGTACTTC. Translated, it gives CATSDSGQGAYEQYF.

This chain joins TRBV30 and TRBJ2-1; TRBD1 matches at 9 bases. This CDR3 is built from 12 residues. Germline V gene sequence: CDR1 GTSNPN, CDR2 SVGIG (reference sequence). J lost 8 bases, V lost 4 bases, and 3 bases had no gene match. The CDR3 loop is CAWKGQGDEQFF. The CDR3 region has the DNA TGTGCCTGGAAGGGACAGGGTGATGAGCAGTTCTTC.

This clone was seen only once. The chain carries TRBV5-4 and TRBJ1-2; the D is unclear. This CDR3 is built from 15 residues. V lost 4 bases and J lost 4, with 17 bases in between. Germline V gene data show CDR1 as SGHNT and CDR2 as YYREEE (reference sequence). For the CDR3, the DNA is TGTGCCAGCAGCCCGGTTGGAAGACAACCCTATGGCTACACCTTC. This codes for CASSPVGRQPYGYTF.

The J gene is TRBJ2-5, the V gene TRBV5-1, with 10 positions matching TRBD2. J gave up 3 bases and V 1 base, and 0 bases lay outside the gene matches. The CDR3 sequence is 14 residues long. Germline assignment: CDR1 SGHRS and CDR2 YFSETQ. The CDR3 DNA reads as TGCGCCAGCAGCTTGCTAGCGGGGGAAGAGACCCAGTACTTC. It is translated as CASSLLAGEETQYF.

With respect to this clone: Other DNA sequences in this specimen translate into the identical CDR3. The gene calls are TRBV5-6 and TRBJ2-7; D call uncertain. The CDR3 totals 12 residues. V was clipped by 1 base and J by 3 bases, with 5 bases between them. The germline V gene encodes CDR1 SGHDT and CDR2 YYEEEE. The CDR3 protein is CASSLTDYEQYF. Written as DNA, the CDR3 is TGTGCCAGCAGCTTGACAGACTACGAGCAGTACTTC.

The chain has TRBV7-3 and TRBJ2-3; a weak D match, TRBD1 (6 bases). From germline, CDR1 is SGHTA and CDR2 FQGTGA. The CDR3 has 15 amino acids. Deletions cut 4 bases from V and 4 bases from J, with 15 bases between. The DNA for the CDR3 is TGTGCCAGCAGCTCAACCCGGGACATCGCAGATACGCAGTATTTT. Translating it yields CASSSTRDIADTQYF.

J is TRBJ1-3 and V is TRBV6-5; D gene unclear. The CDR3 is 15 amino acids. Germline V gene sequence: CDR1 MNHEY, CDR2 SVGAGI. Deletions cut 2 bases from V and 0 bases from J, with 8 bases between. CDR3 sequence reads: CASSYRQDSGNTIYF. Written as DNA, the CDR3 is TGTGCCAGCAGTTACAGGCAGGACTCTGGAAACACCATATATTTT.

The chain joins TRBV19 to TRBJ1-5, with 9 positions matching TRBD1. V lost 5 bases and J lost 7; bases outside the gene matches: 6. The germline gives CDR1 LNHDA, CDR2 SQIVND (reference sequence). The CDR3 sequence is 14 residues long. Written as DNA, the CDR3 is TGTGCCAGTAGTGCGACAGGGGGTCAACAGCCCCAGCATTTT. As protein: CASSATGGQQPQHF. The variable domain in full, with the rest retrieved from reference TRBV19 and TRBJ1-5, is DGGITQSPKYLFRKEGQNVTLSCEQNLNHDAMYWYRQDPGQGLRLIYYSQIVNDFQKGDIAEGYSVSREKKESFPLTVTSAQKNPTAFYLCASSATGGQQPQHFGDGTRLSIL.

V gene TRBV5-4 combines with J gene TRBJ2-6; tentatively, D is TRBD1 (5 bases). Germline V lookup: CDR1 SGHNT, CDR2 YYREEE (reference sequence). The V end was cut by 5 bases, the J end by 0 bases, with 12 bases between. There are 16 residues in the CDR3. The CDR3 spells CASRMWGLSGANVLTF. The CDR3 DNA reads TGTGCCAGCAGGATGTGGGGCCTCTCTGGGGCCAACGTCCTGACTTTC. Full variable domain (missing parts from reference TRBV5-4 and TRBJ2-6): ETGVTQSPTHLIKTRGQQVTLRCSSQSGHNTVSWYQQALGQGPQFIFQYYREEENGRGNFPPRFSGLQFPNYSSELNVNALELDDSALYLCASRMWGLSGANVLTFGAGSRLTVL.

The rearrangement links TRBV7-9 to TRBJ1-3; D gene ambiguous. The V end lost 4 bases, the J end lost 10 bases, and 11 bases lay between the germline ends. Per germline, CDR1 SEHNR and CDR2 FQNEAQ (reference sequence). The CDR3 is 12 residues long. Here the CDR3 reads CASSSSRGTIYF. The CDR3 DNA sequence: TGTGCCAGCAGCTCGTCCCGGGGTACCATATATTTT.